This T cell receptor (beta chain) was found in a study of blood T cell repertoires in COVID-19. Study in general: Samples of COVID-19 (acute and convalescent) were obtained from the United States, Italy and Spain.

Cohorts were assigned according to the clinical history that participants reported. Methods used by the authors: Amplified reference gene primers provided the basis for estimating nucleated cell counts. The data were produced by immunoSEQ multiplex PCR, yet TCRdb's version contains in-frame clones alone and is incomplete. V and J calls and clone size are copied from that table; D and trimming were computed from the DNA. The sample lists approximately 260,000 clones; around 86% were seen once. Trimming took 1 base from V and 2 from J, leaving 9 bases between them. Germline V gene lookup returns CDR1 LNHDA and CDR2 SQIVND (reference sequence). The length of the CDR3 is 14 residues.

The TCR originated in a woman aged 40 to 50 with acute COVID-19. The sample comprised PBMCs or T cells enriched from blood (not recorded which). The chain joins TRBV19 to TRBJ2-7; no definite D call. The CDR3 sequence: CASSIGQETYEQYF. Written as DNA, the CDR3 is TGTGCCAGTAGTATAGGCCAGGAAACCTACGAGCAGTACTTC.